The 20 T cell receptor beta chains listed next were all sequenced from one sample in a study of metastatic and nonmetastatic thyroid tumors. TCRdb reanalyzed the PCR reads via MiXCR. The sample lists 15,000 or so clones, around 32% occurring once. All patients reached thyroid surgery having received no treatment beforehand. The material sequenced was tumor tissue. The receptors derive from a male donor with papillary thyroid cancer or a benign thyroid nodule (not recorded which). Some clones in this sample may be carry-over from other donors' samples.

The chain employs TRBV20-1 and TRBJ2-7; D perhaps matches TRBD1 (5 bases). Trimming cost V 3 bases and J 3 bases, with 9 bases left between them. Germline CDR1 and CDR2: DFQATT and SNEGSKA (reference sequence). This CDR3 has 12 amino acids. CDR3 sequence: CSARYDSYEQYF. In nucleotides, the CDR3 is TGCAGTGCTAGGTACGACAGCTACGAGCAGTACTTC.

This clone was detected ten times or more. V is TRBV28 and J is TRBJ2-1, with TRBD2 identical over 11 bases. The germline CDR1 and CDR2 sequences are MDHEN and SYDVKM. The CDR3 runs to 17 residues. The V segment lost 3 bases and the J segment 3 bases; nucleotides outside the gene matches: 7. The CDR3: CASSFASTSGGYNEQFF. The CDR3 DNA sequence: TGTGCCAGCAGTTTCGCAAGTACTAGCGGGGGCTACAATGAGCAGTTCTTC.

The sample holds many counts of this clone. This rearrangement joins TRBV7-8 to TRBJ2-2; 7 bases fit TRBD1. The germline CDR1 and CDR2 sequences are SGHVS and FQNEAQ. J lost 5 bases, V lost 5 bases, and 8 bases had no gene match. This CDR3 contains 15 residues. The CDR3 sequence is CASSRRDSSTGELFF. CDR3 DNA sequence: TGTGCCAGCAGCCGAAGGGACAGTTCTACCGGGGAGCTGTTTTTT.

This clone was seen at least ten times. The chain has TRBV7-9 and TRBJ1-1, with TRBD1 identical over 7 bases. J gave up 3 bases and V 1 base, and 2 bases lay outside the gene matches. Germline CDR1 is SEHNR and CDR2 is FQNEAQ (reference sequence). The CDR3 extends over 14 amino acids. The CDR3 is CASSLGQGDTEAFF. The DNA for the CDR3 is TGTGCCAGCAGCTTAGGACAGGGTGACACTGAAGCTTTCTTT. Drawing the rest from reference TRBV7-9 and TRBJ1-1, the complete variable domain is DTGVSQNPRHKITKRGQNVTFRCDPISEHNRLYWYRQTLGQGPEFLTYFQNEAQLEKSRLLSDRFSAERPKGSFSTLEIQRTEQGDSAMYLCASSLGQGDTEAFFGQGTRLTVV.

This clone came up many times. The chain recombines TRBV6-1 with TRBJ1-4; D call uncertain. The germline V gene encodes CDR1 MNHNS and CDR2 SASEGT. V gave up 3 bases and J gave up 3 bases, with 8 bases separating them. This CDR3 has 14 amino acids. The CDR3 spells CASSEYGPNEKLFF. The CDR3 coding sequence is TGTGCCAGCAGTGAGTACGGGCCTAATGAAAAACTGTTTTTT.

The chain is built from TRBV28 and TRBJ1-1, with TRBD1 identical over 9 bases. The CDR3 has 17 amino acids. V trimming: 6 bases; J trimming: 5 bases; junction bases outside the gene matches: 16. Per the germline V gene, CDR1 is MDHEN and CDR2 is SYDVKM. Written as DNA, the CDR3 is TGTGCCAGCAGCCCTGGTCCTCGCCCGGACAGGGGTACTGAAGCTTTCTTT. Encoded protein: CASSPGPRPDRGTEAFF.

The CDR3 bases are TGCAGTGCTAGAGAGTTCGGGACAGGGGGTCGGGGGAACGAGCAGTACTTC. It translates to CSAREFGTGGRGNEQYF. The chain employs TRBV20-1 and TRBJ2-7; 11 bases agree with TRBD1. From germline, CDR1 is DFQATT and CDR2 SNEGSKA (reference sequence). With V trimmed by 0 bases and J by 5 bases, 12 bases remained unmatched. This CDR3 region has 17 residues.

This clone was counted only a few times. The chain recombines TRBV6-1 with TRBJ1-6; D may be TRBD1 (6 bases). Trimming took 8 bases from V and 8 from J, leaving 13 bases between them. This CDR3 is 13 amino acids long. In germline, CDR1 is MNHNS, CDR2 SASEGT. DNA for the CDR3: TGTGCCAGCTCTGACAGGAATGATTCACCCCTCCACTTT. It yields the protein CASSDRNDSPLHF.

This chain joins TRBV6-2 or TRBV6-3 and TRBJ2-2; D unclear. Trimming removed 0 bases from V and 0 bases from J, with 8 bases in between. CDR3 size: 16 residues. Looked up from germline, CDR1 is MNHEY and CDR2 is SVGEGT. The CDR3: CASSYSIRSNTGELFF. In DNA, the CDR3 is TGTGCCAGCAGTTACTCGATAAGGTCGAACACCGGGGAGCTGTTTTTT.

The gene calls are TRBV27 and TRBJ1-2; no reliable D call. V lost 2 bases and J lost 3, with 7 bases in between. The CDR3 runs to 13 residues. Germline values: CDR1 MNHEY, CDR2 SMNVEV (reference sequence). CDR3 nucleotide sequence: TGTGCCAGCAGTTTAGGCGGGCACTATGGCTACACCTTC. Its translation: CASSLGGHYGYTF.

This clone came up many times. V is TRBV19 and J is TRBJ2-5; D may be TRBD2 (5 bases). The CDR3 is made up of 15 amino acids. CDR1 and CDR2 (germline): LNHDA, SQIVND (reference sequence). Trimming left V 0 bases short and J 2 bases short, with 10 bases between. In DNA form, the CDR3 reads TGTGCCAGTAGTATAGATTTTAGCGCTCAAGAGACCCAGTACTTC. Its protein is CASSIDFSAQETQYF. The full variable domain, completed using reference TRBV19 and TRBJ2-5, is DGGITQSPKYLFRKEGQNVTLSCEQNLNHDAMYWYRQDPGQGLRLIYYSQIVNDFQKGDIAEGYSVSREKKESFPLTVTSAQKNPTAFYLCASSIDFSAQETQYFGPGTRLLVL.

This clone occurred a few times. DNA of the CDR3: TGTGCCAGCAGTGAAGTAGACAGGGAAGGTGGCTACACCTTC. Translated: CASSEVDREGGYTF. The V call is TRBV6-1, the J call TRBJ1-2, with 7 bases matching TRBD1. Germline loops: CDR1 MNHNS, CDR2 SASEGT. CDR3 size: 14 residues. Trimming at V came to 1 base and at J to 7 bases, leaving 6 bases not matched to a gene.

This clone was counted ten times or more. V and J are TRBV10-3 and TRBJ2-7; 7 nucleotides line up with TRBD2. Trimming at V came to 8 bases and at J to 5 bases, leaving 15 bases not matched to a gene. CDR1 ENHRY and CDR2 SYGVKD come from the germline V gene. The CDR3 covers 15 residues. The CDR3 DNA sequence: TGTGCCATCGCGAGAGAGCGGGACGGACGCAACGAGCAGTACTTC. This codes for CAIARERDGRNEQYF.

In this sample, this clone turned up a few times. Germline and junction disagree at one end, which may indicate a read error. The rearrangement uses TRBV6-1 and TRBJ2-7, with D unclear. Germline CDR1 and CDR2: MNHNS and SASEGT. The CDR3 contains 16 residues. The CDR3 is CASSEKGYSHPYDQYF. Written as DNA, the CDR3 is TGTGCCAGCAGTGAGAAAGGTTATTCCCACCCCTACGATCAGTACTTC.

This clone was seen more than once but under ten times. The chain employs TRBV6-1 and TRBJ2-7; 7 bases align to TRBD1. The CDR3 runs to 14 residues. Germline V lookup: CDR1 MNHNS, CDR2 SASEGT. Losses at the gene ends were 2 bases for V and 7 bases for J; bases not matched to a gene: 8. The CDR3 DNA reads as TGTGCCAGCAGTGAACTGTGGACAGGTGGAGAGCAGTACTTC. Encoded protein: CASSELWTGGEQYF.

For this clone: The CDR3 ends on some other residue instead of the conserved phenylalanine or tryptophan, so this is likely a read error. The DNA is left out, because the CDR3 cannot be placed on it with certainty; the CDR3 is given as TCRdb lists it. The J gene is TRBJ2-2, the V gene TRBV19. Germline V gene sequence: CDR1 LNHDA, CDR2 SQIVND (reference sequence). The CDR3 is 13 amino acids long, termini counted. CDR3 amino acids: CASSIRSTGVLYL.

The J gene is TRBJ2-3, the V gene TRBV20-1; no clear D gene. The CDR3 contains 11 residues. Trimming left V 5 bases short and J 8 bases short, with 11 bases between. Looked up from germline, CDR1 is DFQATT and CDR2 is SNEGSKA (reference sequence). CDR3 in DNA: TGCAGTGCTCTTAGTGGTGGTACGCAGTATTTT. This sequence encodes CSALSGGTQYF.

This chain connects TRBV7-2 to TRBJ2-2; no definite D call. Germline lookup yields CDR1 SGHTA and CDR2 FQGNSA. The CDR3 covers 15 residues. Deletions cut 1 base from V and 4 bases from J, with 10 bases between. CDR3 nucleotides: TGTGCCAGCAGCTTAGGGGCAGGAGTCACCGGGGAGCTGTTTTTT. Translated: CASSLGAGVTGELFF.

At least ten counts were recorded for this clone. A much larger clonotype is one base distant, so this may be a read error. V usage is TRBV19 and J usage is TRBJ2-7, with 7 bases that match TRBD1. Germline CDR1 reads LNHDA; CDR2 reads SQIVND (reference sequence). V was clipped by 8 bases and J by 5 bases; unmatched bases: 9. The CDR3 length is 13 residues. The CDR3 loop is CASRRQGYDEQYF. CDR3 nucleotides: TGTGCCAGTCGTCGACAGGGATACGACGAGCAGTACTTC.

This clone was counted many times. The chain employs TRBV19 and TRBJ2-7; D tentatively fits TRBD1 or TRBD2 (6 bases each). The CDR3 has 14 amino acids. Germline CDR1 LNHDA, CDR2 SQIVND (reference sequence). Trimming took 1 base from V and 6 from J, leaving 13 bases between them. CDR3 in DNA: TGTGCCAGTAGTATAGTGGGGGGCTACTCCGAGCAGTACTTC. Translation gives CASSIVGGYSEQYF.